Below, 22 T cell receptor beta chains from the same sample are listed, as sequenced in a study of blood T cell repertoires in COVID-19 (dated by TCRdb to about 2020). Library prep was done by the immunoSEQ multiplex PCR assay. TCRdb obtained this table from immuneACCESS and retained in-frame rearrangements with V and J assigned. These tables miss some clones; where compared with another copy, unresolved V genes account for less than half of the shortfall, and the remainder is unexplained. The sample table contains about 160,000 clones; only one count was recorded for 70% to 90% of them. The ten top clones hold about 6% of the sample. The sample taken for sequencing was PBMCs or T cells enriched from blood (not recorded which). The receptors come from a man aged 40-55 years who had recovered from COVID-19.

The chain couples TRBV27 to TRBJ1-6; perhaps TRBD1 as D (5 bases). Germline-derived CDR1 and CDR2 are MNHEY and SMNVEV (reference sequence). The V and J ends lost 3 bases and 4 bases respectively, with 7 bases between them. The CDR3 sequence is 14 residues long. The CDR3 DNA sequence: TGTGCCAGCAGTTTCGCAGGGTATAATTCACCCCTCCACTTT. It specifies CASSFAGYNSPLHF.

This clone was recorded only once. The CDR3 nucleotides are TGTGCTAGTGGTTTGGGAGGGAGGGGGAGCAATCAGCCCCAGCATTTT. Translating gives CASGLGGRGSNQPQHF. The chain links TRBV12-5 to TRBJ1-5; D might be TRBD1 (6 bases). The CDR3 extends over 16 amino acids. V lost 1 base and J lost 1, with 11 bases in between. Germline V gene sequence: CDR1 LGHNT, CDR2 FRNRAP.

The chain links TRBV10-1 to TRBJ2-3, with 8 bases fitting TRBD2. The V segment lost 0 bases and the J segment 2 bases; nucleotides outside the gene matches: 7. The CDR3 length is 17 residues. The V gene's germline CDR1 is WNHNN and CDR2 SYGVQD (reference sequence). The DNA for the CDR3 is TGCGCCAGCAGTGAGTCTTCGAGCGGGGGTTTCACAGATACGCAGTATTTT. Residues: CASSESSSGGFTDTQYF.

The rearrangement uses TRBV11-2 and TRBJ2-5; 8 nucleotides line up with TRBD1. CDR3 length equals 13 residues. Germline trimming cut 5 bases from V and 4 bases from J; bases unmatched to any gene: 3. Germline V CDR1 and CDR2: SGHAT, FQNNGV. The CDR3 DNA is TGTGCCAGCAGCGCGGACAGGGTAGAGACCCAGTACTTC. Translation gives CASSADRVETQYF.

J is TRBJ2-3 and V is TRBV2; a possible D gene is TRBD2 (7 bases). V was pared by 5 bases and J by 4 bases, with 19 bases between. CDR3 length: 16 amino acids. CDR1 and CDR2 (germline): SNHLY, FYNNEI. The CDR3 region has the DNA TGTGCCAGCAGTCAAGAAGGGGGGGGGAACCCAGATACGCAGTATTTT. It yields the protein CASSQEGGGNPDTQYF.

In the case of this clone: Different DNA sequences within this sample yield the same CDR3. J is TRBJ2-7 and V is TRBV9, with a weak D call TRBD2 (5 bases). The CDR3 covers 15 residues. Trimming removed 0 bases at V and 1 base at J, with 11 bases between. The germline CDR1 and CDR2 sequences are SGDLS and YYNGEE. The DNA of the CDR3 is TGTGCCAGCAGCGTAGGGGGAGCCGGATCCTACGAGCAGTACTTC. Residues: CASSVGGAGSYEQYF. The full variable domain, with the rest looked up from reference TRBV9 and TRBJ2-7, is DSGVTQTPKHLITATGQRVTLRCSPRSGDLSVYWYQQSLDQGLQFLIQYYNGEERAKGNILERFSAQQFPDLHSELNLSSLELGDSALYFCASSVGGAGSYEQYFGPGTRLTVT.

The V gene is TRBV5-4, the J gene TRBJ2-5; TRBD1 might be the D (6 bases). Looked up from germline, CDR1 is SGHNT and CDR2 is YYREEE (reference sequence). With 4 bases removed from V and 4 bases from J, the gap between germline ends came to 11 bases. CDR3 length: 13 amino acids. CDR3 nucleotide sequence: TGTGCCAGCAGCCTTCAGGGGATAGAGACCCAGTACTTC. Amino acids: CASSLQGIETQYF.

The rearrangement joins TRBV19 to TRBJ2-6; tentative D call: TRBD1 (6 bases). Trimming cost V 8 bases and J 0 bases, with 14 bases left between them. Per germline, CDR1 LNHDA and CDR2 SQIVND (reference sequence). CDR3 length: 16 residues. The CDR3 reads CASVPGHISGANVLTF. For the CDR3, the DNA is TGTGCCAGTGTACCGGGACACATCTCTGGGGCCAACGTCCTGACTTTC.

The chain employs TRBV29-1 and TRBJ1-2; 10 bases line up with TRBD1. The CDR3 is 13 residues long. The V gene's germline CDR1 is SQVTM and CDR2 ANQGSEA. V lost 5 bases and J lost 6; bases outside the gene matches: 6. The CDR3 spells CSVPGQGFDGYTF. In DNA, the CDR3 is TGCAGCGTTCCGGGACAGGGGTTTGATGGCTACACCTTC.

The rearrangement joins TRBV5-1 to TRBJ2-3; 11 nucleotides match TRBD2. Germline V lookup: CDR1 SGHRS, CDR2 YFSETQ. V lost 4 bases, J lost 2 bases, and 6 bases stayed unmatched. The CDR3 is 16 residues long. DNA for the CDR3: TGCGCCAGCAGCGCAGGGACTAGCGGAACCACAGATACGCAGTATTTT. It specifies CASSAGTSGTTDTQYF.

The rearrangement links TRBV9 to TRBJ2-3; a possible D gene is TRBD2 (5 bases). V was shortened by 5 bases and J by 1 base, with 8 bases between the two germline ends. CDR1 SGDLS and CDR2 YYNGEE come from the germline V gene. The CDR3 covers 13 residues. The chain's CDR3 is CASRDGGTDTQYF. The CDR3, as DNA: TGTGCCAGCAGGGACGGGGGCACAGATACGCAGTATTTT. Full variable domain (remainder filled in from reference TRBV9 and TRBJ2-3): DSGVTQTPKHLITATGQRVTLRCSPRSGDLSVYWYQQSLDQGLQFLIQYYNGEERAKGNILERFSAQQFPDLHSELNLSSLELGDSALYFCASRDGGTDTQYFGPGTRLTVL.

CDR3 bases: TGTGCCAGCAGCCTCAGGTACATGAACACTGAAGCTTTCTTT. This encodes CASSLRYMNTEAFF. The gene calls are TRBV7-9 and TRBJ1-1, with no clear D. Germline assignment: CDR1 SEHNR and CDR2 FQNEAQ (reference sequence). The CDR3 totals 14 residues. V gave up 5 bases and J gave up 0 bases, with 10 bases separating them.

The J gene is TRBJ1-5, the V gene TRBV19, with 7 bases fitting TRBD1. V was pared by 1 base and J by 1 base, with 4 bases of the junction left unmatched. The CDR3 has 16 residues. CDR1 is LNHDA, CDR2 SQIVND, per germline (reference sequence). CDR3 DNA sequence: TGTGCCAGTAGTATAGGTCCGGGACAGAGCAATCAGCCCCAGCATTTT. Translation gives CASSIGPGQSNQPQHF.

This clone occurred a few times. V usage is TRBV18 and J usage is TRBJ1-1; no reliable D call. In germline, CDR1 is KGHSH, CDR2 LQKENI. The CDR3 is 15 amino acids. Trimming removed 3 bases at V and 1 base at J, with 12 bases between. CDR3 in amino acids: CASSPTKSSNTEAFF. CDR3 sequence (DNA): TGTGCCAGCTCACCTACTAAATCGTCGAACACTGAAGCTTTCTTT.

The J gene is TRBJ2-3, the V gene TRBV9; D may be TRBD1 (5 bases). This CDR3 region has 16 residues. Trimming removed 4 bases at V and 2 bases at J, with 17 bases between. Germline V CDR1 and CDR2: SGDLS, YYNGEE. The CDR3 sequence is CASSPRATVPTDTQYF. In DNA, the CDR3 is TGTGCCAGCAGCCCCCGGGCGACAGTTCCCACAGATACGCAGTATTTT.

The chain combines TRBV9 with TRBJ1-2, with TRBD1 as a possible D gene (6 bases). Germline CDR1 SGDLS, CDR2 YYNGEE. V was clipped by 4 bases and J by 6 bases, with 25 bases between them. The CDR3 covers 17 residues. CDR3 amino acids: CASSTTSFTRDTNGYTF. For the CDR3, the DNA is TGTGCCAGCAGCACTACGAGCTTTACCCGGGACACCAATGGCTACACCTTC.

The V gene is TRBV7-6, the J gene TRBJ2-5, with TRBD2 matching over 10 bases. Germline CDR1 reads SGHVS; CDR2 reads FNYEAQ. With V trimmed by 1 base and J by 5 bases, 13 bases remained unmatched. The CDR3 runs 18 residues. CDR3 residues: CASSLEASGGLLVETQYF. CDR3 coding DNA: TGTGCCAGCAGCTTAGAGGCTAGCGGGGGACTTCTGGTGGAGACCCAGTACTTC.

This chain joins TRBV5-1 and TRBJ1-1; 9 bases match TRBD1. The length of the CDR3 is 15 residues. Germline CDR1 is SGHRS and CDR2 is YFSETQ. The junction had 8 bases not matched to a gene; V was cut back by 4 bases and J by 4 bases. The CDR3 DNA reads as TGCGCCAGCAGCCTGGACAGGGGAACCCCCACTGAAGCTTTCTTT. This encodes CASSLDRGTPTEAFF.

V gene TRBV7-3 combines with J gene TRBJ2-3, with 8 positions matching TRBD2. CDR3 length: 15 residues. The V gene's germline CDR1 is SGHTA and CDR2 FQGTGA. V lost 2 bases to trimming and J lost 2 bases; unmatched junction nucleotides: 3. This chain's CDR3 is CASSLAGGPTDTQYF. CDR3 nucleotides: TGTGCCAGCAGCTTAGCGGGGGGTCCCACAGATACGCAGTATTTT.

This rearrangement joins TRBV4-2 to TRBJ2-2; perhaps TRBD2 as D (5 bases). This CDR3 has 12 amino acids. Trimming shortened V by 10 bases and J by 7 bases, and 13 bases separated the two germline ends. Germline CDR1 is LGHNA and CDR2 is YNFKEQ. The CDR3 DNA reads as TGTGCCACCCTGGCTAGCAGCGGGGAGCTGTTTTTT. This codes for CATLASSGELFF.

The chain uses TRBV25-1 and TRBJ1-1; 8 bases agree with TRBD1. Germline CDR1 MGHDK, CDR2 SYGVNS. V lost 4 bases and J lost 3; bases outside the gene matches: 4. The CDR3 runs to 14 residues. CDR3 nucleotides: TGTGCCAGCAGTGGACAGGGGACCGACACTGAAGCTTTCTTT. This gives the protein CASSGQGTDTEAFF.

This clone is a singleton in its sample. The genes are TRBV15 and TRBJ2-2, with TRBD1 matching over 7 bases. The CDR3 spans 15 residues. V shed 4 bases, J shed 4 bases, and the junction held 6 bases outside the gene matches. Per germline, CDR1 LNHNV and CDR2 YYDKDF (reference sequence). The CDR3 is CATSTRDRLTGELFF. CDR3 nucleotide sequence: TGTGCCACCAGCACCCGGGACAGACTCACCGGGGAGCTGTTTTTT. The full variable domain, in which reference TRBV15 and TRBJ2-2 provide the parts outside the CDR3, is DAMVIQNPRYQVTQFGKPVTLSCSQTLNHNVMYWYQQKSSQAPKLLFHYYDKDFNNEADTPDNFQSRRPNTSFCFLDIRSPGLGDTAMYLCATSTRDRLTGELFFGEGSRLTVL.